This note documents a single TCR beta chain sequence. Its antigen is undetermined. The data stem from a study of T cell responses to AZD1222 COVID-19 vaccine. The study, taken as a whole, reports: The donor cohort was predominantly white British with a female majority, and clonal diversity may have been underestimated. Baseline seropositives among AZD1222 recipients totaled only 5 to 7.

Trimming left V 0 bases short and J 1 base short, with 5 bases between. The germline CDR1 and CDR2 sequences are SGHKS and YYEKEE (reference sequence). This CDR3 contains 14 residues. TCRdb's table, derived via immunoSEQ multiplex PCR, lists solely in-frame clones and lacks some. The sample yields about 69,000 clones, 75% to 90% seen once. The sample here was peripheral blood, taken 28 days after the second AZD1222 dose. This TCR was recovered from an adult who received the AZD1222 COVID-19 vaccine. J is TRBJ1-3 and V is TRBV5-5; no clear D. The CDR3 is CASSLGGSGNTIYF. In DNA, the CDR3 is TGTGCCAGCAGCTTGGGGGGATCTGGAAACACCATATATTTT.